What follows are 6 T cell receptor beta chains derived from one specimen sequenced in a study of blood T cell repertoires in COVID-19. Libraries were prepared by immunoSEQ multiplex PCR; TCRdb keeps only in-frame clonotypes and omits some of them. This sample has 400,000 to 500,000 clones, with 70% to 90% found just once. Material for sequencing was PBMCs or T cells enriched from blood (not recorded which). Receptors were obtained from a woman between 18 and 29 years old who had been exposed to COVID-19.

Concerning this clone: Other DNA sequences in the sample encode the same CDR3. This chain uses TRBV2 with TRBJ1-5, with TRBD1 identical over 8 bases. Germline trimming cut 4 bases from V and 4 bases from J; bases unmatched to any gene: 0. CDR1 is SNHLY, CDR2 FYNNEI, per germline. The CDR3 spans 13 residues. CDR3 in amino acids: CASSGTGNQPQHF. The CDR3 DNA sequence: TGTGCCAGCAGTGGGACAGGGAATCAGCCCCAGCATTTT.

The chain uses TRBV29-1 and TRBJ2-3; maybe TRBD2 (5 bases). This CDR3 spans 13 amino acids. Germline CDR1 SQVTM, CDR2 ANQGSEA. The germline V and J ends were trimmed by 7 bases and 2 bases, with 13 bases remaining between them. The CDR3, as DNA: TGCAGCGCGACCCCGGGGAACACAGATACGCAGTATTTT. This encodes CSATPGNTDTQYF.

The chain combines TRBV18 with TRBJ2-7; TRBD1 matches at 7 bases. V shed 4 bases and J 1 base; nucleotides not matched to a gene: 7. The CDR3 length is 15 residues. Per the germline V gene, CDR1 is KGHSH and CDR2 is LQKENI. DNA of the CDR3: TGTGCCAGCTCACGCCCGGGACAGCCTTCCTACGAGCAGTACTTC. It encodes CASSRPGQPSYEQYF.

The V and J genes are TRBV13 and TRBJ1-3, with D perhaps matching TRBD1 (5 bases). The CDR3 has 15 amino acids. Between the trimmed V and J ends, which lost 4 bases and 0 bases, there was a span of 10 bases. Looked up from germline, CDR1 is PRHDT and CDR2 is FYEKMQ (reference sequence). CDR3 DNA: TGTGCCAGCAGCTCGGGGGTCCGCTCTGGAAACACCATATATTTT. This sequence encodes CASSSGVRSGNTIYF.

The chain uses TRBV6-5 and TRBJ2-3; 7 positions agree with TRBD2. J lost 0 bases, V lost 0 bases, and 3 bases had no gene match. Germline V gene lookup returns CDR1 MNHEY and CDR2 SVGAGI. CDR3 length: 16 amino acids. CDR3: CASSYSLAASTDTQYF. The CDR3 bases are TGTGCCAGCAGTTACTCCCTAGCGGCTAGCACAGATACGCAGTATTTT.

This chain joins TRBV6-5 and TRBJ1-6, with D uncertain. Trimming removed 2 bases at V and 8 bases at J, with 10 bases between. The germline CDR1 and CDR2 sequences are MNHEY and SVGAGI. CDR3 length: 14 amino acids. CDR3 nucleotide sequence: TGTGCCAGCAGTTACAGTGGGAGTTATTCACCCCTCCACTTT. Translated, it gives CASSYSGSYSPLHF.